Sequencing of this T cell receptor (beta chain) was carried out in a study of blood T cell repertoires in COVID-19. Germline V CDR1 and CDR2: SNHLY, FYNNEI. V dropped 8 bases and J dropped 6 bases, with 17 bases sitting between them. This CDR3 is built from 14 residues. Clones were sequenced by immunoSEQ multiplex PCR, and TCRdb holds only the in-frame ones, with some missing. This table has around 100,000 clones, 65% to 90% appearing once. The V call is TRBV2, the J call TRBJ2-1; tentative D call: TRBD2 (5 bases). Specimen: peripheral blood. This TCR was sampled from a man at least 80 years old with acute or convalescent COVID-19. DNA of the CDR3: TGTGCCAGCTTGCACGGGGTAAATATCAATGAGCAGTTCTTC. This sequence encodes CASLHGVNINEQFF.